The clone carrying this T cell receptor beta chain was observed a handful of times. This CDR3 comprises 17 residues. Germline V gives CDR1 MGHDK, CDR2 SYGVNS. Losses at the gene ends were 3 bases for V and 5 bases for J; bases not matched to a gene: 9. TCRdb independently ran MiXCR on the RT-PCR reads; one entry per CDR3 protein. The table has almost 700,000 distinct CDR3 sequences, 13% to 15% seen once. The sequence was obtained from a female donor in good health, serving as a healthy control. This chain uses TRBV25-1 with TRBJ2-5, with 13 positions matching TRBD2. Sequenced material: memory CD4+ T cells from blood. The CDR3 here is CASSDPRTSGRKETQYF. DNA of the CDR3: TGTGCCAGCAGTGATCCCAGGACTAGCGGGAGAAAGGAGACCCAGTACTTC.